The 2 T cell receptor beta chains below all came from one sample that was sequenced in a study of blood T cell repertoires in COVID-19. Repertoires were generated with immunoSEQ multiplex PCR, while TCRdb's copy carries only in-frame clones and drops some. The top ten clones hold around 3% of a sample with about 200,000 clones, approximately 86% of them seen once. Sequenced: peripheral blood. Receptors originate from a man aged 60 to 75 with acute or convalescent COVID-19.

CDR3 in amino acids: CATSKVPGRGAGDTQYF. CDR3 nucleotide sequence: TGTGCCACCAGCAAAGTCCCCGGGCGGGGGGCGGGAGATACGCAGTATTTT. J is TRBJ2-3 and V is TRBV15, with 8 bases lining up with TRBD2. CDR1 LNHNV and CDR2 YYDKDF come from the germline V gene (reference sequence). The ends lost 4 bases at V and 5 bases at J; junction bases unmatched: 14. This CDR3 spans 17 amino acids.

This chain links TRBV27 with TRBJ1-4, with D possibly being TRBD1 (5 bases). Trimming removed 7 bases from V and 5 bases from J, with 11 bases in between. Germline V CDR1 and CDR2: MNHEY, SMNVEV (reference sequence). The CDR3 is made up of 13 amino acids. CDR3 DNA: TGTGCCAGCACACGGGGGGTGAATGAAAAACTGTTTTTT. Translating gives CASTRGVNEKLFF. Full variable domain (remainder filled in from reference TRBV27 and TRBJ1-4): EAQVTQNPRYLITVTGKKLTVTCSQNMNHEYMSWYRQDPGLGLRQIYYSMNVEVTDKGDVPEGYKVSRKEKRNFPLILESPSPNQTSLYFCASTRGVNEKLFFGSGTQLSVL.